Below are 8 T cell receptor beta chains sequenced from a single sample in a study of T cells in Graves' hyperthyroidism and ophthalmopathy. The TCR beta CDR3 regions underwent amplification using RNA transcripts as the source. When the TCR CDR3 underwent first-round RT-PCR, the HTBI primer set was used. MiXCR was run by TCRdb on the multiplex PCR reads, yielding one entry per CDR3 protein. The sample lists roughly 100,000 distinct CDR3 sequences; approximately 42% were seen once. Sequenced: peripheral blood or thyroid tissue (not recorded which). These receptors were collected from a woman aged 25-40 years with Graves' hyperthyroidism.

The DNA of the CDR3 is TGTGCCAGCAGCGTTTGGCAGAGCAATCAGCCCCAGCATTTT. Residues: CASSVWQSNQPQHF. The gene calls are TRBV9 and TRBJ1-5; no clear D. The germline V and J ends were trimmed by 2 bases and 1 base, with 7 bases remaining between them. Germline CDR1 reads SGDLS; CDR2 reads YYNGEE. The CDR3 consists of 14 residues.

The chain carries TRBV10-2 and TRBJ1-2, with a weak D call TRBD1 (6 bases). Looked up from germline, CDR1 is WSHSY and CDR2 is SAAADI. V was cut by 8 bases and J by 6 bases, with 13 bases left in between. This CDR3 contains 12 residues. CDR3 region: CASLDRDHGYTF. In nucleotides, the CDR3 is TGCGCCAGCCTGGACAGAGACCATGGCTACACCTTC.

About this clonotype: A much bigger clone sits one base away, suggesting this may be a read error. The CDR3 region is CASSFNPPDTRYF. The CDR3 DNA follows: TGTGCCAGCAGTTTCAACCCCCCAGATACGCGGTATTTT. The V gene is TRBV12-3 or TRBV12-4, the J gene TRBJ2-3; D unresolved. This CDR3 spans 13 amino acids.

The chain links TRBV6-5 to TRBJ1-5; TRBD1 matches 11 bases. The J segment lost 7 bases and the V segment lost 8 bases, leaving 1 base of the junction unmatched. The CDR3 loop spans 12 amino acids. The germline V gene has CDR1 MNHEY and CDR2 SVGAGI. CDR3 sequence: CASRDRGQPQHF. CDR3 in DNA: TGTGCCAGCCGGGACAGGGGGCAGCCCCAGCATTTT.

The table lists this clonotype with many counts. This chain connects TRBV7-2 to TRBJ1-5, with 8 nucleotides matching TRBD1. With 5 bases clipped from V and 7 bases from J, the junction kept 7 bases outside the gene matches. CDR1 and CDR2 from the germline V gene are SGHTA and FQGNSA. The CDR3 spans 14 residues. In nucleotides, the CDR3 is TGTGCCAGCAGCACCTACAGGGGGAGGCAGCCCCAGCATTTT. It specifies CASSTYRGRQPQHF.

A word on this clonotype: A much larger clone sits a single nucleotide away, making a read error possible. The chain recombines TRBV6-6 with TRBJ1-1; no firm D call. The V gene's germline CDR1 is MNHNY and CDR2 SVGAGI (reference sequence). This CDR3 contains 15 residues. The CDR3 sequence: CAGRLHGLSNTEAFF. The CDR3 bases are TGTGCCGGCAGACTTCATGGATTGAGTAACACTGAAGCTTTCTTT.

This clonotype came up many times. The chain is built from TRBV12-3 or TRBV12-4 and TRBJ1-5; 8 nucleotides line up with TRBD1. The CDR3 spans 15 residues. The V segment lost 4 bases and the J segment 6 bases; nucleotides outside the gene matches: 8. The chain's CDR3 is CASSSNRGGFQPQHF. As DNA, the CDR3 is TGTGCCAGCAGTTCAAACAGGGGGGGTTTTCAGCCCCAGCATTTT.

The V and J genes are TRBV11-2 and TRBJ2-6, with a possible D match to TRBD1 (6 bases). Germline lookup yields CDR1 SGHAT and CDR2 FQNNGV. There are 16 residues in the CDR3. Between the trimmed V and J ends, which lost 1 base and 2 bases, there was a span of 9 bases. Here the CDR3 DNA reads TGTGCCAGCAGCTTAGGGCAGGGGACTGGGGCCAACGTCCTGACTTTC. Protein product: CASSLGQGTGANVLTF.